This TCR beta chain was sequenced in a study of blood T cell repertoires in COVID-19. In the study overall: Samples taken during acute and convalescent COVID-19 were collected in the United States, Italy and Spain.

CDR1 and CDR2 from the germline V gene are SGHTA and FQGTGA. Losses at the gene ends were 4 bases for V and 2 bases for J; bases not matched to a gene: 5. The CDR3 loop spans 15 amino acids. Participants reported their clinical history, and cohort assignment relied on those reports. Exposed enrollees had met someone with a PCR-confirmed or clinician-diagnosed COVID-19 case at some point within the 2 weeks before study entry. This clone showed up just once. Under the authors' procedure: Amplifying reference gene primers gave estimates of nucleated cell counts. Generated by immunoSEQ multiplex PCR, the TCRdb table keeps only in-frame clones and is missing some. V and J calls and clone size are those listed in that table; D and trimming were worked out from the DNA. This sample has hundreds of thousands of clones, with approximately 90% found just once.

This sequence was found in a man between 45 and 60 years old who had been exposed to COVID-19. The sequencing input was PBMCs or T cells enriched from blood (not recorded which). This chain uses TRBV7-3 with TRBJ2-5, with TRBD1 matching 9 bases. The CDR3 sequence is CASSWGQGHQETQYF. In DNA form, the CDR3 reads TGTGCCAGCAGCTGGGGACAGGGCCATCAAGAGACCCAGTACTTC.